The T cell receptor (beta chain) under discussion was sequenced for a study of T cell responses to AZD1222 COVID-19 vaccine. Broader study findings: Recipients of AZD1222 seropositive at baseline numbered only 6 or 7. Repertoires were collected only later (after the peak T cell response had occurred). The CD4 TCRs associated with vaccination extended across spike and predominated at 160-218 and 743-854. Donors in the cohort were predominantly white British and more often female, and clonal diversity was possibly underestimated.

Remarks on this clone: The antigen is undetermined.

Clones were sequenced by immunoSEQ multiplex PCR, and TCRdb holds only the in-frame ones, with some missing. The data contain around 130,000 clones, roughly 88% of them singletons. V lost 8 bases and J 0 bases, leaving 8 bases between the germline ends. From germline, CDR1 is MNHEY and CDR2 SVGAGI. CDR3 length: 12 residues. The gene calls are TRBV6-5 and TRBJ2-7; D unclear. The sequences come from peripheral blood, collected 28 days after the second AZD1222 dose. The TCR was taken from an adult who received the AZD1222 COVID-19 vaccine. CDR3 sequence: CASLGSSYEQYF. The DNA of the CDR3 is TGTGCCAGCTTGGGAAGCTCCTACGAGCAGTACTTC.